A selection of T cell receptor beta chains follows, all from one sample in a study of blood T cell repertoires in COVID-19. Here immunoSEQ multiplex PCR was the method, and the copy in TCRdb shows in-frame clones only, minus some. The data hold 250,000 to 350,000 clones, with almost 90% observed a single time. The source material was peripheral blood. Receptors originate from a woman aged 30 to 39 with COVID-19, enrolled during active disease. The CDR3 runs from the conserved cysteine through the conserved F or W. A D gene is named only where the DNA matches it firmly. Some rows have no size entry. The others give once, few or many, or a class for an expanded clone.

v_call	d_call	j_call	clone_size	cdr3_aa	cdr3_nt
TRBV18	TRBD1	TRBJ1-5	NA	CASSPSQGAEQPQHF	TGTGCCAGCTCACCTTCCCAGGGGGCAGAGCAGCCCCAGCATTTT
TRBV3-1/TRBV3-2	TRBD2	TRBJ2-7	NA	CASSERGTSGDLSYEQYF	TGTGCCAGCAGCGAGCGCGGGACTAGCGGCGATCTCTCCTACGAGCAGTACTTC
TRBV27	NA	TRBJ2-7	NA	CARIGGIKRYEQYF	TGTGCCAGGATCGGGGGTATAAAGAGGTACGAGCAGTACTTC
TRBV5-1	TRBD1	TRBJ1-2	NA	CASSGSTGEEFGYGYTF	TGCGCCAGCAGCGGATCGACAGGGGAGGAATTCGGCTATGGCTACACCTTC
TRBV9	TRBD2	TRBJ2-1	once	CASSWTSGRKHNEQFF	TGTGCCAGCAGCTGGACTAGCGGGAGGAAACACAATGAGCAGTTCTTC
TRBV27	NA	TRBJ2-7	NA	CASSSGGLEYEQYF	TGTGCCAGCAGTTCCGGGGGGCTTGAGTACGAGCAGTACTTC
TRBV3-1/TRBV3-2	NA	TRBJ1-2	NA	CASSHRGGGYTF	TGTGCCAGCAGCCACAGGGGCGGTGGCTACACCTTC
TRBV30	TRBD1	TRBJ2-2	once	CAWSGGRDRKGTGELFF	TGTGCCTGGAGTGGAGGGCGGGACAGGAAAGGGACCGGGGAGCTGTTTTTT
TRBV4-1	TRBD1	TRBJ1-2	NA	CASSQGQGVDYGYTF	TGCGCCAGCAGCCAAGGACAGGGGGTTGACTATGGCTACACCTTC
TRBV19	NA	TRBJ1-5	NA	CASREEGWDGNQPQHF	TGTGCCAGTAGAGAGGAGGGTTGGGATGGCAATCAGCCCCAGCATTTT
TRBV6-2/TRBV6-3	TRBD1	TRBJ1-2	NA	CASSQAGGNGYTF	TGTGCCAGCAGTCAAGCAGGGGGAAATGGCTACACCTTC
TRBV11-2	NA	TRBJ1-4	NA	CASSLDLRGKLFF	TGTGCCAGCAGCTTAGACCTGCGGGGAAAACTGTTTTTT
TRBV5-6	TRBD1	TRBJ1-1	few	CASSLVTGGMNTEAFF	TGTGCCAGCAGCTTGGTGACAGGGGGGATGAACACTGAAGCTTTCTTT
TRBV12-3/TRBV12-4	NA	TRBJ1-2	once	CASSSYGQGIF	TGTGCCAGCAGCTCTTACGGACAAGGGATCTTC
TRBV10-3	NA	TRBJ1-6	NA	CAISDPDSPLHF	TGTGCCATCAGTGATCCCGATTCACCCCTCCACTTT
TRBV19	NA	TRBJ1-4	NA	CASSPRDSNEKLFF	TGTGCCAGTAGTCCAAGAGACTCTAATGAAAAACTGTTTTTT
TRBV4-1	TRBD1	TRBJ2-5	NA	CASSQGGTGGASQETQYF	TGCGCCAGCAGCCAAGGCGGTACAGGGGGCGCCTCCCAAGAGACCCAGTACTTC
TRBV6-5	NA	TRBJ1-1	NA	CASSYKGAEAFF	TGTGCCAGCAGTTACAAGGGGGCTGAAGCTTTCTTT
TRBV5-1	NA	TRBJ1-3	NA	CASSATGYSGNTIYF	TGCGCCAGCAGCGCCACAGGGTATTCTGGAAACACCATATATTTT
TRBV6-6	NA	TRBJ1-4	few	CASSYQTTNEKLFF	TGTGCCAGCAGTTACCAGACAACTAATGAAAAACTGTTTTTT
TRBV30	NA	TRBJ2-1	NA	CAWSGRALPLLWFF	TGTGCCTGGAGTGGCAGGGCCTTACCCCTCCTCTGGTTCTTC
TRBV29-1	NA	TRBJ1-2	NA	CSSLEPDYGYTF	TGCAGCTCCTTGGAGCCCGACTATGGCTACACCTTC
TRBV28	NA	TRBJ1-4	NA	CASSYPLTGATNEKLFF	TGTGCCAGCAGTTATCCCCTGACAGGCGCAACTAATGAAAAACTGTTTTTT
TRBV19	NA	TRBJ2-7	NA	CASSLSAGGSYEQYF	TGTGCCAGTAGTTTGTCGGCAGGAGGCTCCTACGAGCAGTACTTC
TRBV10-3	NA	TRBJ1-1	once	CAIGPSSNTEAFF	TGTGCCATCGGCCCGTCTTCGAACACTGAAGCTTTCTTT
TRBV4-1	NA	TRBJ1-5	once	CASSQDFQGNQPQHF	TGCGCCAGCAGCCAAGATTTCCAGGGCAATCAGCCCCAGCATTTT
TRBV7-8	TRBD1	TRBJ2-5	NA	CASSPPRTGGGETQYF	TGTGCCAGCAGCCCCCCCCGGACAGGGGGGGGAGAGACCCAGTACTTC
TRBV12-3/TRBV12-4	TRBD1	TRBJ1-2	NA	CASTRQGVYGYTF	TGTGCCAGCACCAGACAGGGGGTCTATGGCTACACCTTC
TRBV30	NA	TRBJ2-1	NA	CAWSTQGGNNEQFF	TGTGCCTGGAGTACCCAGGGAGGCAACAATGAGCAGTTCTTC
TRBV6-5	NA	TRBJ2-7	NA	CASSRQELPYEQYF	TGTGCCAGCAGTCGACAGGAACTCCCCTACGAGCAGTACTTC
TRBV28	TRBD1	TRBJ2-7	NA	CASSFLGTAEIYEQYF	TGTGCCAGCAGTTTTCTGGGGACAGCCGAAATCTACGAGCAGTACTTC
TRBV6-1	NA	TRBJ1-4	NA	CASSEAYQLNEKLFF	TGTGCCAGCAGTGAAGCTTACCAACTCAATGAAAAACTGTTTTTT
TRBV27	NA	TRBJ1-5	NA	CASSLAGNQPQHF	TGTGCCAGCAGTTTAGCAGGGAACCAGCCCCAGCATTTT